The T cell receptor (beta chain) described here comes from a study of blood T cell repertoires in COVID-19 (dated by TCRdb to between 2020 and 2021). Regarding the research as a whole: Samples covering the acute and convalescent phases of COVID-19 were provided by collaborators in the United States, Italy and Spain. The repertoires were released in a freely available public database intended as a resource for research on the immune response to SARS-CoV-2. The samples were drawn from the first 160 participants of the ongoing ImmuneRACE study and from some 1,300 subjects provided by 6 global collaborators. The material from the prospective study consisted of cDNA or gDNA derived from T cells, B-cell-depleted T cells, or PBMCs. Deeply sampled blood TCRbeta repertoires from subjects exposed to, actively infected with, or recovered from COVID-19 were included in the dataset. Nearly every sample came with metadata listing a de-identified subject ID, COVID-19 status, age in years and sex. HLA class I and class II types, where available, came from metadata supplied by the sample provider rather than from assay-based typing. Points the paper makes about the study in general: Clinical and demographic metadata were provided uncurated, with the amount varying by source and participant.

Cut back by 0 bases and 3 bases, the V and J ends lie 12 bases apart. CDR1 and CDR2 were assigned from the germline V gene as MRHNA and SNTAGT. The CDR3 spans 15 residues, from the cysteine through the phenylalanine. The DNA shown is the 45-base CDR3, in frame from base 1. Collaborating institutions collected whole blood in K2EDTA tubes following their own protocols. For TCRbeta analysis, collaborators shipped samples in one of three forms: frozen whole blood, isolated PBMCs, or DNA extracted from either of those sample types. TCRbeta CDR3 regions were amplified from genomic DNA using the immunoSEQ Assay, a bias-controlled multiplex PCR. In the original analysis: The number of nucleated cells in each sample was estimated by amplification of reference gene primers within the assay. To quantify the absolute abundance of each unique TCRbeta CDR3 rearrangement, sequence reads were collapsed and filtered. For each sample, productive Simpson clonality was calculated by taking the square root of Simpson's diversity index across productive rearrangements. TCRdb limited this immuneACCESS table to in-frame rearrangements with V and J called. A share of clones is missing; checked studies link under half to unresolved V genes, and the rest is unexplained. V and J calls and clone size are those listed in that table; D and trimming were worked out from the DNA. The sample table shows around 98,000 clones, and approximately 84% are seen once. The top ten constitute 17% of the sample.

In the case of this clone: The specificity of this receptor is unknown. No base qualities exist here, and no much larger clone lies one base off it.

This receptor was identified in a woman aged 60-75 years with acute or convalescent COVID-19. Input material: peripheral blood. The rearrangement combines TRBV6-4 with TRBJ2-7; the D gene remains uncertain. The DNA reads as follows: TGTGCCAGCAGTGACTCGAGTCTGGGCTACTACGAGCAGTACTTC. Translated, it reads CASSDSSLGYYEQYF.